This TCR beta chain was observed in a study of T cells after yellow fever vaccination. General study findings and limits: The study noted that FACS-sorted repertoires could contain abundant clonotypes contaminating from the bulk population. A small share of clonotypes appeared in both CD4 and CD8 compartments.

The germline V gene has CDR1 MNHEY and CDR2 SVGEGT. Trimming removed 7 bases at V and 4 bases at J, with 19 bases between. There are 15 residues in the CDR3. Ten or more counts support this clonotype. What it binds is not known. 5'RACE template switching generated TCR cDNA, adding a universal primer site and UMIs. Using its own MiXCR run on the 5' RACE reads, TCRdb lists one record per CDR3 protein. The profile shows hundreds of thousands of distinct CDR3 sequences, roughly 3.5% of them singletons. This clonotype originated in a man between 18 and 35 years old who received the YFV17D yellow fever vaccine. This specimen was PBMCs, taken on the day of the yellow fever booster vaccination. The chain is built from TRBV6-2 or TRBV6-3 and TRBJ2-5; the D gene is possibly TRBD1 (6 bases). The CDR3 protein is CASTYDRTRIETQYF. DNA of the CDR3: TGTGCCAGCACCTACGACAGGACCAGGATAGAGACCCAGTACTTC.